Presented here are 11 T cell receptor beta chains from one specimen sequenced in a study of cytomegalovirus exposure and HLA in healthy donors. Vbeta (60) and Jbeta (13) primers were used in the PCR. Sequenced by immunoSEQ multiplex PCR; TCRdb stores in-frame clones only, minus some. The sample lists 150,000 to 200,000 clones; around four fifths were seen once. Sequenced material: PBMCs. These receptors were obtained from a man aged 18 to 30 in good health and CMV-seropositive.

This chain connects TRBV6-6 to TRBJ2-7, with 12 bases fitting TRBD2. V trimming: 4 bases; J trimming: 2 bases; junction bases outside the gene matches: 6. CDR1 is MNHNY and CDR2 is SVGAGI in the germline V gene (reference sequence). This CDR3 has 16 amino acids. CDR3: CASSSDLAGGPYEQYF. The DNA of the CDR3 is TGTGCCAGCAGTTCCGATCTAGCGGGAGGGCCCTACGAGCAGTACTTC.

The V and J genes are TRBV6-1 and TRBJ2-2, with TRBD2 identical over 7 bases. CDR3 length equals 15 residues. Germline trimming cut 6 bases from V and 5 bases from J; bases unmatched to any gene: 9. CDR1 and CDR2 from the germline V gene are MNHNS and SASEGT. The CDR3 sequence is CASRPGGILTGELFF. CDR3 nucleotides: TGTGCCAGCAGGCCGGGGGGTATCTTGACCGGGGAGCTGTTTTTT.

The J gene is TRBJ2-7, the V gene TRBV29-1, with 7 bases fitting TRBD1. CDR3 length: 13 amino acids. Germline CDR1 reads SQVTM; CDR2 reads ANQGSEA. V shed 4 bases, J shed 5 bases, and the junction held 8 bases outside the gene matches. CDR3 in amino acids: CSVVGWQGDEQYF. The CDR3 bases are TGCAGCGTTGTTGGTTGGCAGGGGGACGAGCAGTACTTC.

This clone was picked up a small number of times. V usage is TRBV5-6 and J usage is TRBJ1-1, with no clear D. Deletions cut 2 bases from V and 1 base from J, with 9 bases between. The CDR3 totals 14 residues. Germline assignment: CDR1 SGHDT and CDR2 YYEEEE. The CDR3 DNA reads as TGTGCCAGCAGCTTTACGGGGTCGAACACTGAAGCTTTCTTT. Its translation is CASSFTGSNTEAFF.

The V and J genes are TRBV4-1 and TRBJ1-1; 10 bases align to TRBD1. J gave up 6 bases and V 3 bases, and 10 bases lay outside the gene matches. Per the germline V gene, CDR1 is MGHRA and CDR2 is YSYEKL. The CDR3 totals 16 residues. CDR3 protein: CASSHPSRDRGPEAFF. DNA for the CDR3: TGCGCCAGCAGCCATCCTTCCCGGGACAGGGGACCTGAAGCTTTCTTT.

The rearrangement uses TRBV4-3 and TRBJ2-7, with TRBD2 as a possible D gene (6 bases). Germline values: CDR1 LGHNA, CDR2 YSLEER. Trimming removed 0 bases at V and 4 bases at J, with 19 bases between. This CDR3 is built from 17 residues. The CDR3 loop is CASSQDPRGKGIYEQYF. CDR3 DNA: TGCGCCAGCAGCCAAGATCCACGGGGGAAAGGGATATACGAGCAGTACTTC.

The V call is TRBV6-1, the J call TRBJ2-5; TRBD2 matches at 9 bases. With V trimmed by 2 bases and J by 3 bases, 13 bases remained unmatched. This CDR3 spans 18 amino acids. Germline lookup yields CDR1 MNHNS and CDR2 SASEGT. CDR3 sequence (DNA): TGTGCCAGCAGTGAACCGTTTTTAGCGGGAGAGTGGGAAGAGACCCAGTACTTC. Amino acids: CASSEPFLAGEWEETQYF.

Remarks on this clone: One end of the junction does not line up with germline, which may come from a read error. The chain uses TRBV27 and TRBJ1-2, with D perhaps matching TRBD1 (6 bases). Germline V gives CDR1 MNHEY, CDR2 SMNVEV (reference sequence). This CDR3 has 13 amino acids. The CDR3 reads CASSLGQQGPMSF. As DNA, the CDR3 is TGTGCCAGCAGTTTGGGCCAACAGGGACCCATGAGCTTC.

The chain combines TRBV6-1 with TRBJ1-3; no firm D call. The CDR3 is 15 amino acids. Per the germline V gene, CDR1 is MNHNS and CDR2 is SASEGT. V was pared by 2 bases and J by 4 bases, with 12 bases between. DNA for the CDR3: TGTGCCAGCAGTGAACAGATTATCCCGGGAAACACCATATATTTT. This encodes CASSEQIIPGNTIYF.

This chain uses TRBV11-2 with TRBJ2-7; 8 nucleotides match TRBD2. This CDR3 spans 14 amino acids. The V gene end was trimmed by 5 bases and the J gene end by 7 bases; junction bases not matched to a gene: 10. Per germline, CDR1 SGHAT and CDR2 FQNNGV. The CDR3 loop is CASSHPAGGEEQYF. The DNA for the CDR3 is TGTGCCAGCAGCCACCCGGCGGGAGGTGAAGAGCAGTACTTC.

The CDR3 DNA sequence: TGCAGTGCTACAGGACAGAACGGCTACACCTTC. Translated, it gives CSATGQNGYTF. The chain combines TRBV20-1 with TRBJ1-2; D may be TRBD1 (6 bases). CDR1 is DFQATT, CDR2 SNEGSKA, per germline (reference sequence). The CDR3 loop spans 11 amino acids. The V and J ends lost 4 bases and 8 bases respectively, with 11 bases between them.